This T cell receptor (beta chain) was sequenced in a study of T cell repertoires in cytomegalovirus infection. On the study more broadly: Well-studied HLA-B-restricted CMV epitopes were used in the study alongside recently identified HLA-C-restricted ones. It was the public TCR beta signatures that indicated both CMV infection and matching HLA type. Broader study findings: Of the TCR beta families, the public ones yielded a cumulative frequency that identified carriers of CMV plus the relevant HLA. Predominance within the ex vivo response was attributable to HLA-C-restricted CMV-specific TCR beta clonotypes.

From the reads, TCRdb called clonotypes with MiXCR, one entry per CDR3 protein. This sample yields roughly 800,000 distinct CDR3 sequences, of which about 29% are seen a single time; around 13% belongs to the top ten. Germline assignment: CDR1 SGHDT and CDR2 YYEEEE. The CDR3 length is 15 residues. V was pared by 3 bases and J by 9 bases, with 16 bases between. Comments on this clonotype: Its antigen is not known.

This chain links TRBV5-6 with TRBJ1-6; TRBD1 is a possible D gene (5 bases). The material was cultured CD8+ T cells from PBMCs, obtained from culture after CMV antigen stimulation. This receptor was taken from a human donor in good health (CMV status not recorded). Some clones in this sample may be carry-over from other donors' samples. CDR3 DNA sequence: TGTGCCAGCAGCTGGGGCCGGGACCTAATTTCACCCCTCCACTTT. Translating gives CASSWGRDLISPLHF.